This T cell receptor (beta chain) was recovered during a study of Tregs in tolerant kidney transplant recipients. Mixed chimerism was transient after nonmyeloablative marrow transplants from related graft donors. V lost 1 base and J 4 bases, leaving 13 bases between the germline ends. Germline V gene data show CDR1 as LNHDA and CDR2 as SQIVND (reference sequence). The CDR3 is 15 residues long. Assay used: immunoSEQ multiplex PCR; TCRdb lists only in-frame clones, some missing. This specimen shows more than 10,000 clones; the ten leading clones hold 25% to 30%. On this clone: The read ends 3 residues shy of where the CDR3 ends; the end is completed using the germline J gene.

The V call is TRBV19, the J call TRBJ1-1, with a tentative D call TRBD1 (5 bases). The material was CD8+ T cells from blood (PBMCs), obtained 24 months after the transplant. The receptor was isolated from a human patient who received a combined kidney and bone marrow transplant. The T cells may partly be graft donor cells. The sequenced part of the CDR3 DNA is TGTGCCAGTAGTATAGTAGCAGGGTCGGCCACTGAA. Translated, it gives CASSIVAGSATE. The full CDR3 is CASSIVAGSATEAFF.